This T cell receptor (beta chain) was observed in a study of neurological immune-mediated disorders. Study-wide findings and caveats: Across subjects, expanded clones had no CDR3 amino acid sequences in common, pointing to private repertoires in all groups.

TCRdb reprocessed the 5' RACE reads via MiXCR and lists one record per CDR3 protein. The sample lists about 59,000 distinct CDR3 sequences; around 24% were seen once. Described time point: technical triplicate 2. This clonotype was seen repeatedly, ten times or more. What it binds is unknown. The CDR3 loop spans 17 amino acids. V lost 6 bases, J lost 1 base, and 13 bases stayed unmatched. Germline loops: CDR1 DFQATT, CDR2 SNEGSKA (reference sequence). The rearrangement links TRBV20-1 to TRBJ2-5; TRBD2 aligns across 11 bases. The source of this sequence is a man aged 60 to 75 with HTLV-1-associated myelopathy (HAM/TSP). Sequenced input: PBMCs. CDR3 protein: CSARYPGLAASQETQYF. DNA of the CDR3: TGCAGTGCGCGCTATCCGGGACTAGCGGCCTCCCAAGAGACCCAGTACTTC.